The 18 T cell receptor beta chains in this list originate from one sample, sequenced in a study of blood T cell repertoires in COVID-19. The protocol was immunoSEQ multiplex PCR, while the TCRdb copy is restricted to in-frame clones and leaves out a portion. The sample carries 400,000 to 550,000 clones, roughly nine tenths recorded once. The sequenced sample was PBMCs or T cells enriched from blood (not recorded which). These receptors were collected from a woman aged 18-29 years with acute COVID-19.

This chain's CDR3 is CASSYHSAGVRDTQYF. The CDR3 DNA follows: TGTGCCAGCAGTTACCATTCCGCGGGAGTCAGGGATACGCAGTATTTT. The rearrangement uses TRBV6-5 and TRBJ2-3; 7 nucleotides line up with TRBD2. The CDR3 is 16 residues long. V was clipped by 2 bases and J by 6 bases; unmatched bases: 11. Looked up from germline, CDR1 is MNHEY and CDR2 is SVGAGI.

The gene calls are TRBV11-2 and TRBJ2-5; 8 bases are shared with TRBD2. The CDR3 contains 15 residues. CDR1 is SGHAT and CDR2 is FQNNGV in the germline V gene. After removal of 3 bases from V and 3 bases from J, the junction contained 6 bases not matched to a gene. DNA for the CDR3: TGTGCCAGCAGCTTTCGGGGGGGGGCCGAAGAGACCCAGTACTTC. Encoded protein: CASSFRGGAEETQYF.

There are a few counts of this clone. This chain joins TRBV15 and TRBJ1-2; 9 nucleotides agree with TRBD1. Germline V CDR1 and CDR2: LNHNV, YYDKDF (reference sequence). The CDR3 runs 15 residues. Trimming took 9 bases from V and 4 from J; bases not matched to a gene: 12. The CDR3 DNA is TGTGCCACTAGGTCGCCGGGACAGGGATTCTATGGCTACACCTTC. This translates into CATRSPGQGFYGYTF.

CDR3 sequence (DNA): TGTGCCAGCAAACTCGGACAGAACACTGAAGCTTTCTTT. Its protein product is CASKLGQNTEAFF. J is TRBJ1-1 and V is TRBV12-3 or TRBV12-4; TRBD1 might be the D (5 bases). The germline V and J ends were trimmed by 7 bases and 1 base, with 10 bases remaining between them. The CDR3 covers 13 residues.

The rearrangement uses TRBV7-9 and TRBJ2-1; 8 bases fit TRBD1. The CDR3 sequence is 16 residues long. Germline assignment: CDR1 SEHNR and CDR2 FQNEAQ (reference sequence). The V and J ends lost 5 bases and 5 bases, in that order; junction bases with no gene match: 11. The chain's CDR3 is CASSVRGPAWHNEQFF. As DNA, the CDR3 is TGTGCCAGCAGCGTCAGGGGGCCCGCGTGGCACAATGAGCAGTTCTTC.

This chain links TRBV19 with TRBJ2-7, with D possibly being TRBD1 (6 bases). V lost 7 bases and J 4 bases, leaving 20 bases between the germline ends. CDR3 size: 15 residues. CDR1 LNHDA and CDR2 SQIVND come from the germline V gene (reference sequence). CDR3 protein: CASTEGDTGSYEQYF. CDR3 in DNA: TGTGCCAGTACCGAAGGGGACACTGGAAGTTACGAGCAGTACTTC. The variable domain in full, with the rest retrieved from reference TRBV19 and TRBJ2-7, is DGGITQSPKYLFRKEGQNVTLSCEQNLNHDAMYWYRQDPGQGLRLIYYSQIVNDFQKGDIAEGYSVSREKKESFPLTVTSAQKNPTAFYLCASTEGDTGSYEQYFGPGTRLTVT.

The chain is built from TRBV7-9 and TRBJ1-4; 8 bases map to TRBD1. Per the germline V gene, CDR1 is SEHNR and CDR2 is FQNEAQ (reference sequence). The V gene end was trimmed by 5 bases and the J gene end by 0 bases; junction bases not matched to a gene: 2. The CDR3 contains 15 residues. CDR3 bases: TGTGCCAGCAGCGAGGGACAGGCAACTAATGAAAAACTGTTTTTT. Protein: CASSEGQATNEKLFF.

The rearrangement joins TRBV15 to TRBJ1-5; TRBD1 matches 7 bases. The trim removed 8 bases at V and 4 bases at J, leaving 5 bases unmatched. The CDR3 length is 13 residues. Germline V gene lookup returns CDR1 LNHNV and CDR2 YYDKDF (reference sequence). The CDR3 region is CATGQVGNQPQHF. Here the CDR3 DNA reads TGTGCCACCGGACAGGTAGGAAATCAGCCCCAGCATTTT.

The CDR3 DNA follows: TGCAGTGCTAGTGTGACTAGCGGGAGTACTGATGAGCAGTTCTTC. Translation: CSASVTSGSTDEQFF. The chain couples TRBV20-1 to TRBJ2-1, with TRBD2 identical over 12 bases. Germline values: CDR1 DFQATT, CDR2 SNEGSKA (reference sequence). The CDR3 length is 15 residues. V lost 3 bases, J lost 8 bases, and 8 bases stayed unmatched.

The V call is TRBV28, the J call TRBJ1-6, with D possibly matching TRBD1 (6 bases). Germline CDR1 MDHEN, CDR2 SYDVKM. V was cut by 7 bases and J by 6 bases, with 10 bases left in between. This CDR3 is built from 13 residues. The CDR3 loop is CASKTGFNSPLHF. The CDR3 nucleotides are TGTGCCAGCAAGACAGGCTTTAATTCACCCCTCCACTTT.

Concerning this clone itself: This sample includes further DNA sequences coding for the same CDR3. The chain carries TRBV6-2 or TRBV6-3 and TRBJ1-5; a weak D match, TRBD1 (5 bases). Between the trimmed V and J ends, which lost 4 bases and 7 bases, there was a span of 11 bases. From germline, CDR1 is MNHEY and CDR2 SVGEGT. The CDR3 spans 13 residues. The CDR3 region is CASSSQGGQPQHF. CDR3 bases: TGTGCCAGCAGTTCTCAGGGAGGCCAGCCCCAGCATTTT.

J is TRBJ2-3 and V is TRBV7-3; possible D gene TRBD1, 6 bases. Trimming shortened V by 3 bases and J by 0 bases, and 25 bases separated the two germline ends. Germline-derived CDR1 and CDR2 are SGHTA and FQGTGA. The CDR3 is 20 residues long. The CDR3 nucleotides are TGTGCCAGCAGCTTGAAAGCTCGGGCGCAGGGGATAACTAGCACAGATACGCAGTATTTT. Residues: CASSLKARAQGITSTDTQYF.

This chain links TRBV7-9 with TRBJ1-5; D not certain. The CDR3 is made up of 16 amino acids. Trimming took off 1 base at V and 0 bases at J, with 10 bases between the two ends. CDR1 SEHNR and CDR2 FQNEAQ come from the germline V gene (reference sequence). CDR3 nucleotide sequence: TGTGCCAGCAGCTTAGAGCGGGGATATAGCAATCAGCCCCAGCATTTT. Its protein is CASSLERGYSNQPQHF.

The V and J genes are TRBV4-1 and TRBJ2-1, with 7 positions matching TRBD1. Germline lookup yields CDR1 MGHRA and CDR2 YSYEKL. J gave up 5 bases and V 2 bases, and 9 bases lay outside the gene matches. CDR3 length equals 16 residues. The CDR3 region is CASSQPPRDRNNEQFF. CDR3 sequence (DNA): TGCGCCAGCAGCCAACCTCCCCGGGACAGAAACAATGAGCAGTTCTTC.

This chain joins TRBV9 and TRBJ2-3; D not certain. Trimming took 4 bases from V and 2 from J, leaving 5 bases between them. The CDR3 has 12 residues. Per the germline V gene, CDR1 is SGDLS and CDR2 is YYNGEE. CDR3 in amino acids: CASSPSTDTQYF. The DNA of the CDR3 is TGTGCCAGCAGCCCCTCCACAGATACGCAGTATTTT.

The chain carries TRBV7-9 and TRBJ1-1; a possible D gene is TRBD1 (6 bases). Between the trimmed V and J ends, which lost 5 bases and 1 base, there was a span of 11 bases. The CDR3 totals 14 residues. CDR1 is SEHNR, CDR2 FQNEAQ, per germline (reference sequence). CDR3 nucleotides: TGTGCCAGCAGCATCGGACAGACGAACACTGAAGCTTTCTTT. Its translation: CASSIGQTNTEAFF.

The V and J genes are TRBV3-1 (or the pseudogene TRBV3-2) and TRBJ2-1; possible D gene TRBD2, 5 bases. Trimming removed 4 bases at V and 1 base at J, with 11 bases between. The germline V gene encodes CDR1 LGHDT and CDR2 YNNKEL (reference sequence). CDR3 length equals 15 residues. CDR3 coding DNA: TGTGCCAGCAGCCTTGGCCGGGGTTCCTACAATGAGCAGTTCTTC. Amino acid sequence: CASSLGRGSYNEQFF.

This chain links TRBV7-2 with TRBJ2-5; D ambiguous. The CDR3 contains 12 residues. V gave up 4 bases and J gave up 5 bases, with 8 bases separating them. Per germline, CDR1 SGHTA and CDR2 FQGNSA. The CDR3 DNA follows: TGTGCCAGCAGCTCCGTCGGGGAGACCCAGTACTTC. Amino acid sequence: CASSSVGETQYF. Full variable domain (missing parts from reference TRBV7-2 and TRBJ2-5): GAGVSQSPSNKVTEKGKDVELRCDPISGHTALYWYRQSLGQGLEFLIYFQGNSAPDKSGLPSDRFSAERTGGSVSTLTIQRTQQEDSAVYLCASSSVGETQYFGPGTRLLVL.